Each of the 8 T cell receptor beta chains below was sequenced from the same sample in a study of blood T cell repertoires in COVID-19. Clones were read by immunoSEQ multiplex PCR, and TCRdb kept only the in-frame ones, dropping some. The table has some 83,000 clones, 70% to 90% seen once. Sequenced sample: peripheral blood. The receptors derive from a man older than 75 with active or convalescent COVID-19.

The V and J genes are TRBV18 and TRBJ2-1, with 7 bases that match TRBD1. CDR3 size: 13 residues. V shed 2 bases and J 9 bases; nucleotides not matched to a gene: 4. In germline, CDR1 is KGHSH, CDR2 LQKENI. This CDR3 reads CASSPFTGAEQFF. Here the CDR3 DNA reads TGTGCCAGCTCACCATTTACAGGGGCTGAGCAGTTCTTC.

V usage is TRBV4-1 and J usage is TRBJ1-3, with TRBD1 matching over 7 bases. The germline CDR1 and CDR2 sequences are MGHRA and YSYEKL. Trimming removed 9 bases from V and 4 bases from J; junction bases left unmatched: 33. There are 22 residues in the CDR3. Here the CDR3 reads CASWKQPRNISSPGGVGNTIYF. The CDR3 nucleotides read TGCGCCAGTTGGAAACAGCCAAGGAATATTTCTTCGCCAGGGGGTGTCGGAAACACCATATATTTT.

V and J are TRBV19 and TRBJ2-5, with TRBD2 as a possible D gene (6 bases). The germline V and J ends were trimmed by 3 bases and 3 bases, with 14 bases remaining between them. Germline loops: CDR1 LNHDA, CDR2 SQIVND (reference sequence). This CDR3 has 15 residues. The CDR3 spells CASSIGGAGEETQYF. CDR3 bases: TGTGCCAGTAGTATTGGCGGGGCCGGGGAAGAGACCCAGTACTTC.

The CDR3 DNA reads TGCAGTGCTAGTGGAAGCCAAGGGGCGAACACTGAAGCTTTCTTT. It yields the protein CSASGSQGANTEAFF. This sequence joins TRBV20-1 and TRBJ1-1; tentative D call: TRBD1 (5 bases). V lost 3 bases, J lost 1 base, and 15 bases lay in between. Per germline, CDR1 DFQATT and CDR2 SNEGSKA (reference sequence). The CDR3 extends over 15 amino acids.

This chain links TRBV6-5 with TRBJ1-2; D remains ambiguous. This CDR3 is 13 amino acids long. V gave up 8 bases and J gave up 4 bases, with 14 bases separating them. CDR1 and CDR2 (germline): MNHEY, SVGAGI. The CDR3 DNA sequence: TGTGCCAGCGTTTCCGGGGTGCGCTATGGCTACACCTTC. This codes for CASVSGVRYGYTF.

This chain connects TRBV6-5 to TRBJ2-7, with 8 bases lining up with TRBD2. Germline V gene data show CDR1 as MNHEY and CDR2 as SVGAGI. The CDR3 contains 13 residues. CDR3 residues: CVTGRVESYEQYV. The CDR3 coding sequence is TGTGTCACCGGGAGGGTCGAATCCTACGAGCAGTACGTC.

The chain combines TRBV30 with TRBJ1-1; D is perhaps TRBD1 (6 bases). With 0 bases removed from V and 0 bases from J, the gap between germline ends came to 11 bases. The CDR3 runs to 15 residues. From germline, CDR1 is GTSNPN and CDR2 SVGIG (reference sequence). The chain's CDR3 is CAWSVLDSMNTEAFF. The DNA for the CDR3 is TGTGCCTGGAGTGTATTGGACAGCATGAACACTGAAGCTTTCTTT.

The chain is built from TRBV6-6 and TRBJ2-1; TRBD2 might be the D (6 bases). Germline CDR1 is MNHNY and CDR2 is SVGAGI (reference sequence). V gave up 5 bases and J gave up 6 bases, with 14 bases separating them. The CDR3 length is 14 residues. The CDR3 loop reads CASSPVGGGNEQFF. The CDR3 DNA reads as TGTGCCAGCAGTCCCGTGGGGGGTGGCAATGAGCAGTTCTTC.